Listed here are 31 T cell receptor beta chains from one sample, sequenced in a study of blood T cell repertoires in COVID-19. Method: immunoSEQ multiplex PCR; TCRdb's copy keeps in-frame clones and lacks some. The sample has under 200,000 clones, roughly 83% seen once. Sequencing used peripheral blood. Receptors were obtained from a woman of 80 years or more with active or convalescent COVID-19.

V is TRBV6-5 and J is TRBJ2-7; D is possibly TRBD1 (6 bases). The germline V gene has CDR1 MNHEY and CDR2 SVGAGI. Trimming stripped 9 bases from V and 3 bases from J, with 15 bases between. The CDR3 consists of 13 residues. CDR3 sequence: CASRDTRGYEQYF. The CDR3, as DNA: TGTGCCAGTCGGGACACCCGGGGCTACGAGCAGTACTTC.

The CDR3 loop is CASSIQGTGNTIYF. CDR3 DNA sequence: TGTGCCAGCAGTATACAGGGGACGGGAAACACCATATATTTT. This chain links TRBV6-6 with TRBJ1-3, with TRBD1 identical over 7 bases. Germline loops: CDR1 MNHNY, CDR2 SVGAGI (reference sequence). The CDR3 runs to 14 residues. J was trimmed by 4 bases and V by 5 bases; bases with no gene match: 5.

Concerning this clone itself: Other DNA sequences in the sample encode the same CDR3. J is TRBJ1-1 and V is TRBV19; the match to TRBD1 covers 8 bases. Unmatched junction bases numbered 1, after V lost 0 bases and J lost 1 base. The CDR3 loop spans 15 amino acids. Germline values: CDR1 LNHDA, CDR2 SQIVND (reference sequence). CDR3 nucleotides: TGTGCCAGTAGTATAGAAGACAGGGGGAACACTGAAGCTTTCTTT. It specifies CASSIEDRGNTEAFF.

This sequence joins TRBV6-5 and TRBJ1-3; 7 bases map to TRBD1. In germline, CDR1 is MNHEY, CDR2 SVGAGI. V shed 2 bases and J 3 bases; nucleotides not matched to a gene: 4. The CDR3 consists of 15 residues. Here the CDR3 reads CASSYRGLRGNTIYF. The CDR3 region has the DNA TGTGCCAGCAGTTACAGGGGGCTACGTGGAAACACCATATATTTT.

The gene calls are TRBV3-1 (or the pseudogene TRBV3-2) and TRBJ1-2; D gene uncertain. CDR1 is LGHDT, CDR2 YNNKEL, per germline (reference sequence). The V and J ends lost 0 bases and 9 bases respectively, with 11 bases between them. The CDR3 has 13 residues. In nucleotides, the CDR3 is TGTGCCAGCAGCCAAGAATACAGTTTGCGCTACACCTTC. Protein: CASSQEYSLRYTF.

V is TRBV4-1 and J is TRBJ2-5; tentatively, D is TRBD1 (5 bases). CDR3 length equals 16 residues. Germline V lookup: CDR1 MGHRA, CDR2 YSYEKL. V lost 1 base and J lost 5, with 17 bases in between. CDR3 coding DNA: TGCGCCAGCAGCCAAGGGATTGGGGCGGTGGGGGAGACCCAGTACTTC. Protein product: CASSQGIGAVGETQYF.

This clone was observed a few times. The rearrangement uses TRBV7-9 and TRBJ2-2, with 7 bases aligning to TRBD1. This CDR3 spans 18 amino acids. CDR1 is SEHNR, CDR2 FQNEAQ, per germline (reference sequence). The trim removed 5 bases at V and 7 bases at J, leaving 19 bases unmatched. CDR3 amino acids: CASSAALGTAYGIGELFF. CDR3 bases: TGTGCCAGCAGCGCGGCCCTAGGGACAGCTTACGGTATCGGGGAGCTGTTTTTT.

The rearrangement links TRBV2 to TRBJ1-4; D remains ambiguous. V lost 7 bases and J 14 bases, leaving 17 bases between the germline ends. The CDR3 has 12 residues. In germline, CDR1 is SNHLY, CDR2 FYNNEI. The chain's CDR3 is CASNPKLKHLFF. The DNA of the CDR3 is TGTGCCAGCAACCCGAAACTAAAGCACCTGTTTTTT.

This clone is a singleton in its sample. This chain joins TRBV4-3 and TRBJ1-2; 7 nucleotides match TRBD1. Germline assignment: CDR1 LGHNA and CDR2 YSLEER. V dropped 0 bases and J dropped 5; count of bases not matched to a gene: 6. This CDR3 region has 15 residues. CDR3 sequence: CASSQDQEGAYGYTF. CDR3 sequence (DNA): TGCGCCAGCAGCCAAGATCAAGAGGGGGCGTATGGCTACACCTTC.

This chain joins TRBV5-1 and TRBJ2-2, with D possibly being TRBD2 (6 bases). V shed 2 bases and J shed 5 bases, with 13 bases lying between them. The CDR3 sequence is 15 residues long. Germline CDR1 reads SGHRS; CDR2 reads YFSETQ. The chain's CDR3 is CASSFSTGRTGELFF. DNA of the CDR3: TGCGCCAGCAGCTTTAGTACGGGGAGGACCGGGGAGCTGTTTTTT.

The gene calls are TRBV14 and TRBJ1-1, with 9 bases lining up with TRBD1. CDR3 length: 13 residues. The germline V gene has CDR1 SGHDN and CDR2 FVKESK. V lost 4 bases to trimming and J lost 8 bases; unmatched junction nucleotides: 5. CDR3 sequence reads: CASSRGQGREAFF. CDR3 sequence (DNA): TGTGCCAGCAGCCGCGGACAGGGGAGGGAAGCTTTCTTT.

The chain combines TRBV5-1 with TRBJ1-2; 9 bases align to TRBD1. CDR3 length: 14 residues. The ends lost 4 bases at V and 8 bases at J; junction bases unmatched: 9. The germline gives CDR1 SGHRS, CDR2 YFSETQ. Here the CDR3 reads CASSPRTGADGYTF. The CDR3 DNA reads as TGCGCCAGCAGCCCTCGGACAGGGGCCGACGGCTACACCTTC.

V gene TRBV5-8 combines with J gene TRBJ2-7, with D hard to call. Trimming left V 0 bases short and J 5 bases short, with 9 bases between. The V gene's germline CDR1 is SGHTS and CDR2 YDEGEE. The CDR3 extends over 13 amino acids. The CDR3 DNA reads as TGTGCCAGCAGCTTGGTGCGGCGTGACGAGCAGTACTTC. Residues: CASSLVRRDEQYF. Full variable domain (remainder filled in from reference TRBV5-8 and TRBJ2-7): EAGVTQSPTHLIKTRGQQATLRCSPISGHTSVYWYQQALGLGLQFLLWYDEGEERNRGNFPPRFSGRQFPNYSSELNVNALELEDSALYLCASSLVRRDEQYFGPGTRLTVT.

The rearrangement uses TRBV7-2 and TRBJ1-4; the D gene is possibly TRBD1 (5 bases). Trimming removed 7 bases at V and 8 bases at J, with 14 bases between. Germline lookup yields CDR1 SGHTA and CDR2 FQGNSA. The CDR3 has 13 residues. CDR3 DNA sequence: TGTGCCAGCACCCCGAGCTGGGGCGAAAAACTGTTTTTT. It yields the protein CASTPSWGEKLFF. The full variable domain, rest sourced from reference TRBV7-2 and TRBJ1-4, is GAGVSQSPSNKVTEKGKDVELRCDPISGHTALYWYRQSLGQGLEFLIYFQGNSAPDKSGLPSDRFSAERTGGSVSTLTIQRTQQEDSAVYLCASTPSWGEKLFFGSGTQLSVL.

V usage is TRBV7-2 and J usage is TRBJ1-4; no clear D gene. CDR3 length: 14 residues. The germline V gene has CDR1 SGHTA and CDR2 FQGNSA. V lost 3 bases and J lost 7, with 12 bases in between. CDR3: CASSLGRLGEKLFF. CDR3 bases: TGTGCCAGCAGCTTGGGGAGGCTGGGTGAAAAACTGTTTTTT.

The genes are TRBV21-1 and TRBJ1-5; TRBD1 is taken as the D call from the table, unchecked against the DNA. TRBV21-1 is described as a pseudogene. This CDR3 region has 16 residues. The CDR3 nucleotides are TGTGCCAGCAGCAAAGTAGGGGACGGGTGCAGGGGGCCCCAGCATTTT. Amino acids: CASSKVGDGCRGPQHF.

This clone has a handful of counts. The rearrangement links TRBV5-1 to TRBJ1-4; 8 bases map to TRBD1. The germline CDR1 and CDR2 sequences are SGHRS and YFSETQ. After removal of 1 base from V and 7 bases from J, the junction contained 12 bases not matched to a gene. The CDR3 sequence is 17 residues long. The CDR3 bases are TGCGCCAGCAGCTTGTCGGGACAGGAGGGGCTTGGTGAAAAACTGTTTTTT. Residues: CASSLSGQEGLGEKLFF.

The V call is TRBV5-6, the J call TRBJ1-2; 10 bases agree with TRBD1. Trimming removed 3 bases from V and 4 bases from J; junction bases left unmatched: 6. The CDR3 contains 15 residues. The germline CDR1 and CDR2 sequences are SGHDT and YYEEEE. CDR3 nucleotides: TGTGCCAGCAGCTCCGGACAGGGGGTATTCTATGGCTACACCTTC. Its protein is CASSSGQGVFYGYTF.

This sequence joins TRBV18 and TRBJ1-1; TRBD1 agrees at 8 bases. The CDR3 has 15 residues. CDR1 and CDR2 from the germline V gene are KGHSH and LQKENI. The J segment lost 7 bases and the V segment lost 1 base, leaving 8 bases of the junction unmatched. The CDR3 is CASSPLSTGVGEAFF. CDR3 sequence (DNA): TGTGCCAGCTCACCACTATCGACAGGGGTGGGTGAAGCTTTCTTT.

The chain has TRBV19 and TRBJ2-1; 8 positions match TRBD2. V shed 1 base and J 0 bases; nucleotides not matched to a gene: 2. Germline V gene data show CDR1 as LNHDA and CDR2 as SQIVND (reference sequence). This CDR3 has 16 residues. CDR3 in DNA: TGTGCCAGTAGTATAGGGGCGGGGGGCTCCTACAATGAGCAGTTCTTC. Encoded protein: CASSIGAGGSYNEQFF.

This clone was seen a few times. This chain connects TRBV5-6 to TRBJ2-7, with D maybe TRBD1 (6 bases). Germline V gene lookup returns CDR1 SGHDT and CDR2 YYEEEE. The CDR3 contains 14 residues. Trimming removed 4 bases at V and 0 bases at J, with 11 bases between. Here the CDR3 DNA reads TGTGCCAGCAGCCCTACAGGGTACTCCTACGAGCAGTACTTC. As protein: CASSPTGYSYEQYF. The full variable domain, its missing parts supplied by reference TRBV5-6 and TRBJ2-7, is DAGVTQSPTHLIKTRGQQVTLRCSPKSGHDTVSWYQQALGQGPQFIFQYYEEEERQRGNFPDRFSGHQFPNYSSELNVNALLLGDSALYLCASSPTGYSYEQYFGPGTRLTVT.

The V call is TRBV7-2, the J call TRBJ1-1, with D hard to call. V gave up 1 base and J gave up 6 bases, with 12 bases separating them. This CDR3 has 14 amino acids. The germline V gene has CDR1 SGHTA and CDR2 FQGNSA. This CDR3 reads CASSLGAVRAEAFF. The CDR3 coding sequence is TGTGCCAGCAGCTTAGGGGCAGTGAGAGCTGAAGCTTTCTTT. Variable domain in full (rest from reference TRBV7-2 and TRBJ1-1): GAGVSQSPSNKVTEKGKDVELRCDPISGHTALYWYRQSLGQGLEFLIYFQGNSAPDKSGLPSDRFSAERTGGSVSTLTIQRTQQEDSAVYLCASSLGAVRAEAFFGQGTRLTVV.

The chain couples TRBV12-3 or TRBV12-4 to TRBJ2-1, with a possible D match to TRBD1 (6 bases). This CDR3 has 13 residues. Trimming shortened V by 6 bases and J by 4 bases, and 10 bases separated the two germline ends. The CDR3 nucleotides read TGTGCCAGCAGCTCTCAGGGGTACAATGAGCAGTTCTTC. Its protein product is CASSSQGYNEQFF.

This clone was recorded once. The gene calls are TRBV6-5 and TRBJ2-3; 7 bases fit TRBD1. The CDR3 contains 15 residues. J gave up 4 bases and V 0 bases, and 4 bases lay outside the gene matches. CDR1 and CDR2 (germline): MNHEY, SVGAGI. Written as DNA, the CDR3 is TGTGCCAGCAGTTACTCGGGACAGACCTCAGATACGCAGTATTTT. It yields the protein CASSYSGQTSDTQYF.

V usage is TRBV5-8 and J usage is TRBJ2-7; D perhaps matches TRBD2 (5 bases). This CDR3 is built from 14 residues. Trimming took 3 bases from V and 4 from J, leaving 14 bases between them. CDR1 SGHTS and CDR2 YDEGEE come from the germline V gene. CDR3 sequence (DNA): TGTGCCAGCAGCTGGGTGGTCGGCGGGTACGAGCAGTACTTC. Its translation: CASSWVVGGYEQYF.

V gene TRBV4-3 combines with J gene TRBJ2-3, with TRBD1 identical over 11 bases. The germline V gene encodes CDR1 LGHNA and CDR2 YSLEER. This CDR3 has 16 residues. The V gene end was trimmed by 0 bases and the J gene end by 6 bases; junction bases not matched to a gene: 5. The chain's CDR3 is CASSQDRGQGVDTQYF. DNA for the CDR3: TGCGCCAGCAGCCAAGATCGGGGACAGGGGGTTGATACGCAGTATTTT.

This rearrangement joins TRBV4-2 to TRBJ1-1, with D maybe TRBD1 (5 bases). Germline V gene data show CDR1 as LGHNA and CDR2 as YNFKEQ. Trimming took off 4 bases at V and 0 bases at J, with 15 bases between the two ends. The CDR3 contains 16 residues. This CDR3 reads CASSPDWGAMNTEAFF. DNA for the CDR3: TGTGCCAGCAGCCCCGACTGGGGCGCTATGAACACTGAAGCTTTCTTT.

This chain links TRBV30 with TRBJ2-1, with 7 positions matching TRBD2. This CDR3 region has 16 residues. V gave up 1 base and J gave up 7 bases; unmatched junction bases: 13. Germline CDR1 and CDR2: GTSNPN and SVGIG (reference sequence). CDR3 protein: CAWSGNPSGPLNEQFF. The CDR3 bases are TGTGCCTGGAGTGGAAACCCTAGCGGCCCCCTTAATGAGCAGTTCTTC.

The rearrangement uses TRBV6-5 and TRBJ1-2, with D unresolved. The V end was cut by 7 bases, the J end by 0 bases, with 12 bases between. Germline V gene lookup returns CDR1 MNHEY and CDR2 SVGAGI. The length of the CDR3 is 14 residues. In DNA form, the CDR3 reads TGTGCCAGCAACGGACTGGTAGCTAACTATGGCTACACCTTC. This translates into CASNGLVANYGYTF.

The chain employs TRBV11-2 and TRBJ1-2; 7 bases agree with TRBD1. This CDR3 has 12 amino acids. The junction had 5 bases not matched to a gene; V was cut back by 5 bases and J by 8 bases. Germline V gene data show CDR1 as SGHAT and CDR2 as FQNNGV. Here the CDR3 reads CASSPGQIGYTF. Written as DNA, the CDR3 is TGTGCCAGCAGCCCGGGACAGATCGGCTACACCTTC.

The chain is built from TRBV5-1 and TRBJ1-4, with D perhaps matching TRBD1 (6 bases). The V end lost 2 bases, the J end lost 8 bases, and 13 bases lay between the germline ends. Germline V lookup: CDR1 SGHRS, CDR2 YFSETQ. The CDR3 is made up of 14 amino acids. DNA for the CDR3: TGCGCCAGCAGCTTCGCAGGGGTTAGGGAAAAACTGTTTTTT. Residues: CASSFAGVREKLFF.